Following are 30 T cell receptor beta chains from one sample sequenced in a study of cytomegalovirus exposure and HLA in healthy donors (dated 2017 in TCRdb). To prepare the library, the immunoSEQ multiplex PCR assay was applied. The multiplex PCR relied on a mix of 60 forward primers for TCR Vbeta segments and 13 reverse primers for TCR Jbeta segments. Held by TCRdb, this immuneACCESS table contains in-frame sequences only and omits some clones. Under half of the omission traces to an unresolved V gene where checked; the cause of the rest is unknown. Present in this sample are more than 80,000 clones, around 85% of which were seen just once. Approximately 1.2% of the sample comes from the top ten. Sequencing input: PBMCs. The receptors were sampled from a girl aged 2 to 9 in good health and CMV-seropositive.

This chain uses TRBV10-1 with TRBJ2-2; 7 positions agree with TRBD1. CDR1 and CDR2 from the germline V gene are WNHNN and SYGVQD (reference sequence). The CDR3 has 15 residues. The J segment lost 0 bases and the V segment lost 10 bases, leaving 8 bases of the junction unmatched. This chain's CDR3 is CATHRGGPNTGELFF. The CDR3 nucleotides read TGCGCCACCCACAGGGGCGGTCCGAACACCGGGGAGCTGTTTTTT.

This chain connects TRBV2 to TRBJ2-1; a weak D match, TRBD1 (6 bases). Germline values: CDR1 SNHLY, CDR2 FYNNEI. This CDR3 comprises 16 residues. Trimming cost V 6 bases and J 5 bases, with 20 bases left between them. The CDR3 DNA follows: TGTGCCAGCAGAGAAACGGGGACAAGGAGAAACAATGAGCAGTTCTTC. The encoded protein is CASRETGTRRNNEQFF.

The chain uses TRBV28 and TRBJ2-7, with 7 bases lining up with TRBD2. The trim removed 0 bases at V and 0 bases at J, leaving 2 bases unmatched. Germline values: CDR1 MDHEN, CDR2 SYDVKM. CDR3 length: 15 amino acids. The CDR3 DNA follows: TGTGCCAGCAGTTTATGGACGGGAGGCTCCTACGAGCAGTACTTC. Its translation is CASSLWTGGSYEQYF.

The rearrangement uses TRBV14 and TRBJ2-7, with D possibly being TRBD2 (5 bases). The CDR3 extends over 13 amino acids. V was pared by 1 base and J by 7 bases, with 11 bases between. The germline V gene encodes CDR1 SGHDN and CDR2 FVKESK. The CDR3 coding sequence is TGTGCCAGCAGCCAAGCTTCCCGGGGAGAGCAGTACTTC. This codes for CASSQASRGEQYF.

The CDR3: CASAGNTEAFF. The CDR3 DNA sequence: TGTGCCAGTGCAGGGAACACTGAAGCTTTCTTT. V is TRBV27 and J is TRBJ1-1; D not certain. The germline V gene encodes CDR1 MNHEY and CDR2 SMNVEV (reference sequence). Trimming took off 9 bases at V and 1 base at J, with 6 bases between the two ends. The CDR3 loop spans 11 amino acids.

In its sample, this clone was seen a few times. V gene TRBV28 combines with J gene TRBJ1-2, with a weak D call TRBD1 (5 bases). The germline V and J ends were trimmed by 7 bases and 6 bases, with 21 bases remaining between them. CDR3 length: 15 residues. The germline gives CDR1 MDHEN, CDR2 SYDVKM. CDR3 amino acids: CASTPSGGTFNGYTF. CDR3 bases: TGTGCCAGCACCCCAAGTGGGGGGACTTTCAATGGCTACACCTTC.

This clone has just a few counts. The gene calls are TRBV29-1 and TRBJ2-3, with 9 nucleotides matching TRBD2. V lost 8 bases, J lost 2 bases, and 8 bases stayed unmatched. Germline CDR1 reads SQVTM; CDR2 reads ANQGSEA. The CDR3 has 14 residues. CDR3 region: CSTGRTSDTDTQYF. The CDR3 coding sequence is TGCAGCACGGGCCGGACTAGCGACACAGATACGCAGTATTTT.

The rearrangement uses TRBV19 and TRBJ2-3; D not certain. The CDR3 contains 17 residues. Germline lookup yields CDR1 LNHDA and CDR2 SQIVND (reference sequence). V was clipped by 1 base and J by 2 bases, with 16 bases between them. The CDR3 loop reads CASSIVRVLNPTDTQYF. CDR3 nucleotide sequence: TGTGCCAGTAGTATAGTCCGGGTACTGAATCCCACAGATACGCAGTATTTT.

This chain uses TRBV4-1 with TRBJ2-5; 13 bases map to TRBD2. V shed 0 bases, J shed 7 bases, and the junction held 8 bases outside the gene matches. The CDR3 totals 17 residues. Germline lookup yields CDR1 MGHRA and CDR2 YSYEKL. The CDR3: CASSQDSSTSGRGTQYF. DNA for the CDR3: TGCGCCAGCAGCCAAGATAGCAGCACTAGCGGGAGGGGGACCCAGTACTTC.

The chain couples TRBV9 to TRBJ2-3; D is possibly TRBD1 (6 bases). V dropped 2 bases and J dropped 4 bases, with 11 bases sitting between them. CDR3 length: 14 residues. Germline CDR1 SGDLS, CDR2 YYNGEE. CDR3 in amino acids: CASSVDRSPDTQYF. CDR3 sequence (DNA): TGTGCCAGCAGCGTCGACAGGTCCCCAGATACGCAGTATTTT. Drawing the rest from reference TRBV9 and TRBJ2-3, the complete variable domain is DSGVTQTPKHLITATGQRVTLRCSPRSGDLSVYWYQQSLDQGLQFLIQYYNGEERAKGNILERFSAQQFPDLHSELNLSSLELGDSALYFCASSVDRSPDTQYFGPGTRLTVL.

Here the CDR3 reads CASSQFRFYTKDNYEQYF. As DNA, the CDR3 is TGCGCCAGCAGTCAATTTAGATTTTACACCAAGGACAACTACGAGCAGTACTTC. V gene TRBV23-1 combines with J gene TRBJ2-7; a possible D gene is TRBD1 (5 bases). TRBV23-1 is classed as an ORF, of uncertain function. This CDR3 region has 18 residues. Deletions cut 1 base from V and 3 bases from J, with 22 bases between.

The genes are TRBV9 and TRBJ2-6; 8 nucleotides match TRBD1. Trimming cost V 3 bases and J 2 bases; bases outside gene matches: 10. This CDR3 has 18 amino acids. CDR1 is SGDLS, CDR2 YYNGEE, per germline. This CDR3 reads CASSARQGTFPGANVLTF. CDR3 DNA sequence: TGTGCCAGCAGCGCCCGACAGGGGACCTTTCCTGGGGCCAACGTCCTGACTTTC.

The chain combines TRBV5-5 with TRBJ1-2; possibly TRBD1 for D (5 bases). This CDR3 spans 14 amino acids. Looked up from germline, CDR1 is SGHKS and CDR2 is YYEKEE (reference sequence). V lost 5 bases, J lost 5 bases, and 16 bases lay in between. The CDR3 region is CASSSRQGGYGYTF. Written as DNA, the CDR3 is TGTGCCAGCAGTTCCCGCCAGGGAGGATATGGCTACACCTTC.

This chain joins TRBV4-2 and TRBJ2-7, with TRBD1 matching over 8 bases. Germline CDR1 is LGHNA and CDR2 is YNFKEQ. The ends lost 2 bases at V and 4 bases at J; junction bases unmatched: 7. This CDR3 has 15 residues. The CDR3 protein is CASSQYRDRRYEQYF. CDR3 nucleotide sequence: TGTGCCAGCAGCCAATACCGGGACAGGAGATACGAGCAGTACTTC.

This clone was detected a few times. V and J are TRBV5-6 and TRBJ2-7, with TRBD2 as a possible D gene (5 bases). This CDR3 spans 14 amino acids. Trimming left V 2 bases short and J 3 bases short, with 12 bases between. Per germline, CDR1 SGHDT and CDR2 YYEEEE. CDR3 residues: CASSLEGPLYEQYF. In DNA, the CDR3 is TGTGCCAGCAGCTTAGAGGGCCCTCTCTACGAGCAGTACTTC. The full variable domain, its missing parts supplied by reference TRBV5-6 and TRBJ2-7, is DAGVTQSPTHLIKTRGQQVTLRCSPKSGHDTVSWYQQALGQGPQFIFQYYEEEERQRGNFPDRFSGHQFPNYSSELNVNALLLGDSALYLCASSLEGPLYEQYFGPGTRLTVT.

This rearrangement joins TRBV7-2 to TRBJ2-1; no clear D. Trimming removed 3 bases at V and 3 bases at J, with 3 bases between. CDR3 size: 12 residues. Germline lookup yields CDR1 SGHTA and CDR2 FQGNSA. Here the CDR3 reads CASSLYYNEQFF. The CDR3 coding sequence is TGTGCCAGCAGCTTGTACTACAATGAGCAGTTCTTC.

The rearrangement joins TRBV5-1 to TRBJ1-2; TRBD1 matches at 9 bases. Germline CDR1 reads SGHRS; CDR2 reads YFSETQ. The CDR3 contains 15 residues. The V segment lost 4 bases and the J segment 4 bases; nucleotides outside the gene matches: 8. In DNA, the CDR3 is TGCGCCAGCAGCACCGGGACAGGGATCCTCTATGGCTACACCTTC. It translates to CASSTGTGILYGYTF.

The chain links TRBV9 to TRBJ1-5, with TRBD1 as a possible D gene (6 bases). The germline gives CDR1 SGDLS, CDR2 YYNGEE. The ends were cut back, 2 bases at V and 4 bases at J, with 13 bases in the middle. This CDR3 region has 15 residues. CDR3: CASSVGTLPNQPQHF. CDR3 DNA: TGTGCCAGCAGCGTGGGGACACTACCAAATCAGCCCCAGCATTTT.

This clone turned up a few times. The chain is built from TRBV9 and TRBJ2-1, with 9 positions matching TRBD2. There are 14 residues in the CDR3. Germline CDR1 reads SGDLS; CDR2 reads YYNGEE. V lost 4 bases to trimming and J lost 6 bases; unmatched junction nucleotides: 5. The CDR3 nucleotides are TGTGCCAGCAGCCGTAGCGGGAGTGGCAATGAGCAGTTCTTC. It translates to CASSRSGSGNEQFF.

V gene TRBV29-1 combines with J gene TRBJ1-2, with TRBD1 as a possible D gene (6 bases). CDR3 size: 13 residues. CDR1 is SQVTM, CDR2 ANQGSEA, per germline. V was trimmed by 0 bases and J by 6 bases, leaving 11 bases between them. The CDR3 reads CSVEDGQINGYTF. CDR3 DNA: TGCAGCGTTGAAGATGGACAGATAAATGGCTACACCTTC.

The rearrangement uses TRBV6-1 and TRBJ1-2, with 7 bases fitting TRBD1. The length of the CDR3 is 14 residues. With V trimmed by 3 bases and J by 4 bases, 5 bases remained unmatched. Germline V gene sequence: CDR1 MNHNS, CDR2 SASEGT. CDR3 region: CASSDPRGIYGYTF. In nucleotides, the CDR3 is TGTGCCAGCAGTGACCCCAGGGGGATCTATGGCTACACCTTC.

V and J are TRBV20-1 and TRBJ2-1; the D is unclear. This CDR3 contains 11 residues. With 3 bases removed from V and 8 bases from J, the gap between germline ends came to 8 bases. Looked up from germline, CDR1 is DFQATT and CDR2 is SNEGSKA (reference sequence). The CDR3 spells CSARAVDEQFF. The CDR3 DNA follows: TGCAGTGCTAGGGCGGTTGATGAGCAGTTCTTC.

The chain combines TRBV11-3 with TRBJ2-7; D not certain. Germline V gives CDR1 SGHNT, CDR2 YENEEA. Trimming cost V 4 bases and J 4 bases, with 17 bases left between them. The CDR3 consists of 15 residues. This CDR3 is CASSSTDSPAYEQYF. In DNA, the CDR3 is TGTGCCAGCAGCTCAACCGACTCCCCAGCTTACGAGCAGTACTTC. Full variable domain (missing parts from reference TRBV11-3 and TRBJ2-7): EAGVVQSPRYKIIEKKQPVAFWCNPISGHNTLYWYLQNLGQGPELLIRYENEEAVDDSQLPKDRFSAERLKGVDSTLKIQPAELGDSAVYLCASSSTDSPAYEQYFGPGTRLTVT.

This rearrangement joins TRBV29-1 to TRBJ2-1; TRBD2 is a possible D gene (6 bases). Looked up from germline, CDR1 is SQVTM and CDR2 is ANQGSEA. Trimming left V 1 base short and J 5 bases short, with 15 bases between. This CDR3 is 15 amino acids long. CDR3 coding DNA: TGCAGCGTTGAAGGAGTCCCGCGGGGCCACAATGAGCAGTTCTTC. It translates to CSVEGVPRGHNEQFF.

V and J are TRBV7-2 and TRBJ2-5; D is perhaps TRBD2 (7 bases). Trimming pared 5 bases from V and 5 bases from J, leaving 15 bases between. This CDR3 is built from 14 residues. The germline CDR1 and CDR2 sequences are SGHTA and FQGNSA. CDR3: CASSNRGARETQYF. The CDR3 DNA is TGTGCCAGCAGCAACCGGGGGGCCAGGGAGACCCAGTACTTC.

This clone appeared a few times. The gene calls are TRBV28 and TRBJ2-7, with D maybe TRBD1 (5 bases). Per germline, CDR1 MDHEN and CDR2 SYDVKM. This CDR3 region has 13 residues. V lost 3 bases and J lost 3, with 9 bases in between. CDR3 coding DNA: TGTGCCAGCAGTTTCAGGGATTACTACGAGCAGTACTTC. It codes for CASSFRDYYEQYF.

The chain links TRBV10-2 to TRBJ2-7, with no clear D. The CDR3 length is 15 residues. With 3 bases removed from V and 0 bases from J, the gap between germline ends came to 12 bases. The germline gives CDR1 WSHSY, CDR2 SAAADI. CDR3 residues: CASSDPYRSSYEQYF. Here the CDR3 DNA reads TGCGCCAGCAGTGATCCTTACCGGAGCTCCTACGAGCAGTACTTC.

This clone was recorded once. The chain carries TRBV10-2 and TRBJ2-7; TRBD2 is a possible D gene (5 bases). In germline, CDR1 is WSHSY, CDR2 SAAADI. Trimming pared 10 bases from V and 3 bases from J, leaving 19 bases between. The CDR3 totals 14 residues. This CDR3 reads CATNEPSSNYEQYF. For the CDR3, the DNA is TGCGCCACAAACGAGCCTAGCAGTAACTACGAGCAGTACTTC.

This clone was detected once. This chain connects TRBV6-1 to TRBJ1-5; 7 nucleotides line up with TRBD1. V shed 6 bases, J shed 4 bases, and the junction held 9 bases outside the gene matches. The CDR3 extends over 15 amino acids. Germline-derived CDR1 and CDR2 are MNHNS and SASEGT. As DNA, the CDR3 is TGTGCCAGCAGGATGCAGGGGGGCTGGAATCAGCCCCAGCATTTT. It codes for CASRMQGGWNQPQHF.

This chain's CDR3 is CASSILSGFRRNQPQHF. Written as DNA, the CDR3 is TGTGCCAGTAGTATTTTATCGGGGTTTCGGCGCAATCAGCCCCAGCATTTT. The chain combines TRBV19 with TRBJ1-5; D is unresolved. V gave up 3 bases and J gave up 2 bases, with 17 bases separating them. This CDR3 comprises 17 residues. CDR1 LNHDA and CDR2 SQIVND come from the germline V gene (reference sequence).